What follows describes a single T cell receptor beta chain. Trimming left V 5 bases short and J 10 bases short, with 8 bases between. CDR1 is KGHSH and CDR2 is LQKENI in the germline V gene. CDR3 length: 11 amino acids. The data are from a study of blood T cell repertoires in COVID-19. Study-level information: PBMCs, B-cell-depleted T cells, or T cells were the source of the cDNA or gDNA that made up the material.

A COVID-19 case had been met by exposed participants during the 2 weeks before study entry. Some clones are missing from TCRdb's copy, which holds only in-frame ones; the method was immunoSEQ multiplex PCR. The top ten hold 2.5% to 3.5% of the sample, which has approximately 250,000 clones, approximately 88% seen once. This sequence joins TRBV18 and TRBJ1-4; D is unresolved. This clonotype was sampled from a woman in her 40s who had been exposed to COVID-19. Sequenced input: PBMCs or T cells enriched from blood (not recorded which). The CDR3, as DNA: TGTGCCAGCTCATCAACAAGAAAACTGTTTTTT. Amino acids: CASSSTRKLFF.